A single sample is the source of the 15 T cell receptor beta chains below, sequenced in a study of blood T cell repertoires in COVID-19. Profiling relied on immunoSEQ multiplex PCR, and the TCRdb table lists in-frame clones only, not all of them. The repertoire has some 130,000 clones, 60% to 75% of them found once; the top ten carry 1.9%. The specimen was peripheral blood. These receptors all come from a woman aged 70-85 years with acute or convalescent COVID-19.

The rearrangement links TRBV29-1 to TRBJ2-2, with 7 bases identical to TRBD1. The trim removed 5 bases at V and 7 bases at J, leaving 7 bases unmatched. This CDR3 region has 13 residues. Germline values: CDR1 SQVTM, CDR2 ANQGSEA. The CDR3 nucleotides are TGCAGCGTTTTGAGACAGGGCGGCGGGGAGCTGTTTTTT. Protein: CSVLRQGGGELFF.

Only a few counts were recorded for this clone. J is TRBJ2-7 and V is TRBV10-3; 7 bases are shared with TRBD1. CDR1 ENHRY and CDR2 SYGVKD come from the germline V gene. The trim removed 2 bases at V and 2 bases at J, leaving 6 bases unmatched. The CDR3 runs 15 residues. CDR3 in DNA: TGTGCCATCAGTGAGACCGGGGACAGAGCCTACGAGCAGTACTTC. Amino acid sequence: CAISETGDRAYEQYF.

The chain couples TRBV10-3 to TRBJ2-7; tentative D call: TRBD2 (6 bases). Germline V gene data show CDR1 as ENHRY and CDR2 as SYGVKD. V was cut by 6 bases and J by 6 bases, with 18 bases left in between. The CDR3 sequence is 14 residues long. The CDR3 nucleotides read TGTGCCATCAGCACCGGGACTTTCCGGAGCGAGCAGTACTTC. Amino acids: CAISTGTFRSEQYF.

This sequence joins TRBV5-8 and TRBJ2-3; the D is unclear. Trimming removed 1 base from V and 0 bases from J, with 12 bases in between. Germline V gene data show CDR1 as SGHTS and CDR2 as YDEGEE. The CDR3 extends over 16 amino acids. Here the CDR3 reads CASSLRPGASTDTQYF. The CDR3 DNA reads as TGTGCCAGCAGCTTGCGGCCAGGTGCTAGCACAGATACGCAGTATTTT. Supplemented by reference TRBV5-8 and TRBJ2-3, the full variable domain reads EAGVTQSPTHLIKTRGQQATLRCSPISGHTSVYWYQQALGLGLQFLLWYDEGEERNRGNFPPRFSGRQFPNYSSELNVNALELEDSALYLCASSLRPGASTDTQYFGPGTRLTVL.

The rearrangement joins TRBV14 to TRBJ2-6; D might be TRBD1 (5 bases). The CDR3 sequence is 18 residues long. The germline V and J ends were trimmed by 6 bases and 1 base, with 19 bases remaining between them. CDR1 and CDR2 (germline): SGHDN, FVKESK. CDR3 region: CASSHGQGPWSGANVLTF. CDR3 nucleotide sequence: TGTGCCAGCAGTCATGGTCAGGGCCCGTGGTCTGGGGCCAACGTCCTGACTTTC.

The gene calls are TRBV24-1 and TRBJ1-5; no firm D call. V dropped 8 bases and J dropped 9 bases, with 10 bases sitting between them. CDR1 and CDR2 (germline): KGHDR, SFDVKD. The CDR3 runs to 11 residues. The CDR3 DNA is TGTGCCACCAATCCCGGGGTGCCCCAGCATTTT. Its translation: CATNPGVPQHF.

This chain joins TRBV28 and TRBJ1-5; 7 nucleotides agree with TRBD1. Losses at the gene ends were 4 bases for V and 6 bases for J; bases not matched to a gene: 6. The CDR3 runs to 14 residues. Germline CDR1 and CDR2: MDHEN and SYDVKM. The CDR3 sequence is CASSSTGWAQPQHF. CDR3 bases: TGTGCCAGCAGTTCGACAGGGTGGGCTCAGCCCCAGCATTTT. The entire variable domain, with the rest obtained from reference TRBV28 and TRBJ1-5, is as follows: DVKVTQSSRYLVKRTGEKVFLECVQDMDHENMFWYRQDPGLGLRLIYFSYDVKMKEKGDIPEGYSVSREKKERFSLILESASTNQTSMYLCASSSTGWAQPQHFGDGTRLSIL.

V and J are TRBV19 and TRBJ1-4; the D is unclear. The V gene lost 7 bases and the J gene lost 0 bases, with 9 bases spanning the gap. CDR1 and CDR2 (germline): LNHDA, SQIVND (reference sequence). The CDR3 is 14 residues long. The CDR3 is CASKTDATNEKLFF. The CDR3, as DNA: TGTGCCAGTAAGACTGATGCAACTAATGAAAAACTGTTTTTT.

The chain joins TRBV19 to TRBJ2-5, with 7 bases lining up with TRBD2. Trimming took 4 bases from V and 0 from J; bases not matched to a gene: 8. Germline CDR1 is LNHDA and CDR2 is SQIVND (reference sequence). The CDR3 has 16 residues. The CDR3 protein is CASSTGSGSYQETQYF. The CDR3 nucleotides read TGTGCCAGTAGTACGGGTAGCGGGTCGTACCAAGAGACCCAGTACTTC.

The V call is TRBV13, the J call TRBJ2-1, with 10 bases fitting TRBD2. CDR1 is PRHDT, CDR2 FYEKMQ, per germline (reference sequence). This CDR3 is 15 amino acids long. J lost 4 bases, V lost 5 bases, and 5 bases had no gene match. The CDR3 DNA reads as TGTGCCAGCAGCCCGGGACTAGCGAGATACAATGAGCAGTTCTTC. Protein product: CASSPGLARYNEQFF.

The J gene is TRBJ1-5, the V gene TRBV6-1; tentatively, D is TRBD1 (5 bases). The CDR3 length is 15 residues. From germline, CDR1 is MNHNS and CDR2 SASEGT. The ends were cut back, 0 bases at V and 7 bases at J, with 13 bases in the middle. Written as DNA, the CDR3 is TGTGCCAGCAGTGAAGCGCTACAGGCAGGCCAGCCCCAGCATTTT. Translation: CASSEALQAGQPQHF.

The J gene is TRBJ1-3, the V gene TRBV5-4; 7 nucleotides agree with TRBD1. J gave up 0 bases and V 5 bases, and 5 bases lay outside the gene matches. Germline V gene data show CDR1 as SGHNT and CDR2 as YYREEE (reference sequence). The CDR3 is 15 residues long. The CDR3 is CASRLGQTSGNTIYF. The CDR3 DNA reads TGTGCCAGCAGGCTGGGACAGACCTCTGGAAACACCATATATTTT.

The V call is TRBV7-8, the J call TRBJ1-1; the match to TRBD1 covers 7 bases. Germline CDR1 SGHVS, CDR2 FQNEAQ. The V segment lost 0 bases and the J segment 4 bases; nucleotides outside the gene matches: 5. The length of the CDR3 is 15 residues. The CDR3 region is CASSLAYRGGTEAFF. The CDR3 region has the DNA TGTGCCAGCAGCTTAGCGTACAGGGGTGGCACTGAAGCTTTCTTT.

V and J are TRBV29-1 and TRBJ2-7; D perhaps matches TRBD1 (7 bases). Germline lookup yields CDR1 SQVTM and CDR2 ANQGSEA. The CDR3 is 13 residues long. V lost 4 bases and J lost 5, with 15 bases in between. The CDR3 spells CSVVEGAGNEQYF. Written as DNA, the CDR3 is TGCAGCGTTGTGGAGGGGGCAGGCAACGAGCAGTACTTC.

The sample holds one count of this clone. The chain combines TRBV18 with TRBJ2-4, with TRBD2 matching over 9 bases. Trimming cost V 5 bases and J 2 bases; bases outside gene matches: 4. This CDR3 spans 15 amino acids. Germline V gives CDR1 KGHSH, CDR2 LQKENI. CDR3 loop: CASSVASGTKNIQYF. CDR3 coding DNA: TGTGCCAGCTCAGTCGCTAGCGGGACCAAAAACATTCAGTACTTC.